The text below deals with one T cell receptor beta chain. This sample is drawn from a study of OX40 agonist ivuxolimab in advanced cancers. Data came from immunoSEQ multiplex PCR; TCRdb stores just in-frame clones and leaves some out. The repertoire consists of about 52,000 clones, with around four fifths occurring once and the leading ten covering over 10%. This specimen was CD4+ or CD8+ T cells sorted from blood, taken in a trial of the OX40 agonist ivuxolimab. This clonotype was sampled from an adult with an advanced solid tumor such as melanoma, head and neck, liver or kidney cancer.

The CDR3 coding sequence is TGTGCCAGCAGTTTATGGACTAGCGGGAGCAATGAGCAGTTCTTC. Translated: CASSLWTSGSNEQFF. The chain uses TRBV27 and TRBJ2-1; 13 nucleotides line up with TRBD2. Trimming at V came to 1 base and at J to 6 bases, leaving 0 bases not matched to a gene. From germline, CDR1 is MNHEY and CDR2 SMNVEV (reference sequence). The CDR3 is 15 residues long.